This T cell receptor beta chain was sequenced for a study of T cells in Graves' hyperthyroidism and ophthalmopathy. RNA transcripts gave rise to amplified TCR beta CDR3 regions. The TCR CDR3 was amplified in a first-round RT-PCR using the HTBI primer set. TCRdb reanalysed the multiplex PCR reads using MiXCR and keeps one entry per CDR3 protein. The sample carries about 600,000 distinct CDR3 sequences, roughly 15% recorded once. The length of the CDR3 is 15 residues. Germline CDR1 reads MDHEN; CDR2 reads SYDVKM. V lost 7 bases and J 7 bases, leaving 20 bases between the germline ends. Study-level findings and limits: Among thyroid clonotypes expanded above 0.001, most also appeared in blood.

This clonotype was seen many times. Antigen: not known. Input material: blood. The chain carries TRBV28 and TRBJ2-1, with D perhaps TRBD2 (5 bases). The clonotype was recovered from a woman in her forties or fifties with Graves' ophthalmopathy. Written as DNA, the CDR3 is TGTGCCAGCACCCCAGACTACGCGACTTCTAATGAGCAGTTCTTC. It codes for CASTPDYATSNEQFF.